This T cell receptor (beta chain) was captured by sequencing in a study of blood T cells in healthy people across ages. General observations from the study: Roughly linearly, TCR beta diversity per million T cells fell as age increased. The donors' CMV status was not determined, possibly confounding changes in expanded clonotypes. Across samples, TCR beta diversity tracked strongly with naive T cell percentage.

PCR was performed a second time for about 6 to 12 cycles using a sample-barcoded 5' primer and a J-beta primer mix. In TCRdb, the 5' RACE reads were re-called with MiXCR into one record per CDR3 protein. The sample lists about 650,000 distinct CDR3 sequences; more than 45% were seen once. About this clonotype: The target antigen is unknown. A much larger clonotype is one base distant, so this may be a read error.

Germline CDR1 reads GTSNPN; CDR2 reads SVGIG (reference sequence). The CDR3 is 14 residues long. The V segment lost 1 base and the J segment 5 bases; nucleotides outside the gene matches: 5. Russia was home to the donors, healthy Caucasian individuals aged about 6 to 90. The source of this sequence is an elderly woman in good health. Sequenced sample: blood. J is TRBJ2-5 and V is TRBV30, with 9 positions matching TRBD1. DNA of the CDR3: TGTGCCTGGAGTGCCGGGACAGGGAATGAGACCCAGTACTTC. Translating gives CAWSAGTGNETQYF.